This TCR beta chain appears in the sequencing data of a study of blood T cell repertoires in COVID-19. In the study overall: The samples span acute and convalescent COVID-19 from the United States, Italy and Spain. Sources were T cells, B-cell-depleted T cells, or PBMCs; the material itself was cDNA or gDNA.

Germline loops: CDR1 MNHEY, CDR2 SMNVEV (reference sequence). This CDR3 is built from 17 residues. The J segment lost 3 bases and the V segment lost 7 bases, leaving 12 bases of the junction unmatched. This study enrolled people aged about 18 to 100 from approximately 24 US geographic areas. Cohort 3 donors counted as recovered after two negative PCRs, clearance, or resolved symptoms. TCRdb's copy holds only in-frame clones and misses some; the assay was immunoSEQ multiplex PCR. The table includes approximately 380,000 clones, more than 70% detected once. The V and J genes are TRBV27 and TRBJ2-6; 7 nucleotides agree with TRBD1. Sequenced material: PBMCs or T cells enriched from blood (not recorded which). The clonotype was recovered from a woman under 30 who had recovered from COVID-19. The DNA of the CDR3 is TGTGCCAGCACCCCGTGGCTCAGGGGGAGTGGGGCCAACGTCCTGACTTTC. This sequence encodes CASTPWLRGSGANVLTF.